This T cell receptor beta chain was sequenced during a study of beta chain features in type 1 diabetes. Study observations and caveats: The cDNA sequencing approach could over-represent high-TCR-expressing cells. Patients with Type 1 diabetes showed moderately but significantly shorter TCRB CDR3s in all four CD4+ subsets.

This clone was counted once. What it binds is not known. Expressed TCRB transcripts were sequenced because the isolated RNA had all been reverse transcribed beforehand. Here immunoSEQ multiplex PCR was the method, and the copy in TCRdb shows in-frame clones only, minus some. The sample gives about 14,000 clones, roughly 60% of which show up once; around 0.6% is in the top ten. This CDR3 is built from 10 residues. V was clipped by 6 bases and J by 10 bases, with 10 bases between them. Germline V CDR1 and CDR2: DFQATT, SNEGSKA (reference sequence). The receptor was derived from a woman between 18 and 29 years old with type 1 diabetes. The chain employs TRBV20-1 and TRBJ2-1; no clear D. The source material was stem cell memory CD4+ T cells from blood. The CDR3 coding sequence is TGCAGTGCGGCGGCGCGAGAGCAGTTCTTC. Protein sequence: CSAAAREQFF.